This T cell receptor (beta chain) comes out of a study of cytomegalovirus exposure and HLA in healthy donors. The primer mix had 60 Vbeta and 13 Jbeta primers. Libraries were prepared by immunoSEQ multiplex PCR; TCRdb keeps only in-frame clonotypes and omits some of them. The sample carries fewer than 150,000 clones, roughly three quarters recorded once. The CDR3 spans 11 residues. Trimming pared 6 bases from V and 11 bases from J, leaving 10 bases between. CDR1 and CDR2 from the germline V gene are MNHNY and SVGAGI (reference sequence). This clone has just a few counts. The source is a woman between 50 and 59 years old in good health and CMV-seronegative. Sample: PBMCs. This chain uses TRBV6-6 with TRBJ1-4; D uncertain. Here the CDR3 DNA reads TGTGCCAGCAGGTCCCGCGGGAAACTGTTTTTT. Translating it yields CASRSRGKLFF.